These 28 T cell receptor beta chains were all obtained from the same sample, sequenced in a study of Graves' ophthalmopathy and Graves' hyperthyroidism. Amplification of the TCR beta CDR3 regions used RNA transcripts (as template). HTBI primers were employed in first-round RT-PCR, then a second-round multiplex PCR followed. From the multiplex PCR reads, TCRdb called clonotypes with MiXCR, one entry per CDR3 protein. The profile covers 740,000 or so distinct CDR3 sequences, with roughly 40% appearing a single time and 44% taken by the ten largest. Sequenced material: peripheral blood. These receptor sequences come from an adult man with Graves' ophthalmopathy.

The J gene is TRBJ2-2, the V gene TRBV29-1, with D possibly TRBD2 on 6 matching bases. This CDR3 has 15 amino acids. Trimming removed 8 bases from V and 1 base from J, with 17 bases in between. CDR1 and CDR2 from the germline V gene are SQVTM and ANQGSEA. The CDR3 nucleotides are TGCAGCACTTTTGGTCCGGGGGTGAACACCGGGGAGCTGTTTTTT. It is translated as CSTFGPGVNTGELFF.

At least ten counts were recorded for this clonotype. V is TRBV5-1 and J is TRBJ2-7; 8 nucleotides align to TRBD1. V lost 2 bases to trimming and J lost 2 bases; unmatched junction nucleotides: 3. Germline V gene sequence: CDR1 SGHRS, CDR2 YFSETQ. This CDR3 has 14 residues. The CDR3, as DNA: TGCGCCAGCAGCTTCCGGGACAGGACCTACGAGCAGTACTTC. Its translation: CASSFRDRTYEQYF.

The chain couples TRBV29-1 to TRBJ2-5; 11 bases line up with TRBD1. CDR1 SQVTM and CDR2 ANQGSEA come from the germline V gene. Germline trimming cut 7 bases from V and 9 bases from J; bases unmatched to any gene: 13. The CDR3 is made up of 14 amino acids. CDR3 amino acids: CSAWTGGMDQPQYF. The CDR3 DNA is TGCAGCGCTTGGACAGGGGGCATGGATCAGCCCCAGTACTTC.

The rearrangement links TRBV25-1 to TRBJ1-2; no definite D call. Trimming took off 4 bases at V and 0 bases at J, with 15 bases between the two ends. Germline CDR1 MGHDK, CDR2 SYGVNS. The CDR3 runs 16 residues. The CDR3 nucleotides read TGTGCCAGCAGTGCTAGCCCGGTGTCGACTAACTATGGCTACACCTTC. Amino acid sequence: CASSASPVSTNYGYTF.

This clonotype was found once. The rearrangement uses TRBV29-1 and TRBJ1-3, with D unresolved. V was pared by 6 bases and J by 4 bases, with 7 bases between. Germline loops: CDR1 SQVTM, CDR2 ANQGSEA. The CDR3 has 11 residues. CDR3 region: CSVGLGNTIYF. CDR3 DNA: TGCAGCGTGGGTCTGGGAAACACCATATATTTT.

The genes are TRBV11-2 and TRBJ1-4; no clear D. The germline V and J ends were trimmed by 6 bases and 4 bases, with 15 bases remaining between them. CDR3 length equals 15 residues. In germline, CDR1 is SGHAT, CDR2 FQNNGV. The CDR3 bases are TGTGCCAGCAGTATGGCGGGTTTCGGTAATGAAAAACTGTTTTTT. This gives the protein CASSMAGFGNEKLFF.

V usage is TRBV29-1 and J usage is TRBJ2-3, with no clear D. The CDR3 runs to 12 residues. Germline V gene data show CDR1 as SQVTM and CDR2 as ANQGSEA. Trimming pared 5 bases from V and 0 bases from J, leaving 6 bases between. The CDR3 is CSVFRSTDTQYF. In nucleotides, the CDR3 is TGCAGCGTTTTCAGGAGCACAGATACGCAGTATTTT.

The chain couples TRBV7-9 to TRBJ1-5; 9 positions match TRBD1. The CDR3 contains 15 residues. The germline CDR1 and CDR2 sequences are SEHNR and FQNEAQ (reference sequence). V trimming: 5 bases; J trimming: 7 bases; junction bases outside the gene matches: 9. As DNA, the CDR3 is TGTGCCAGCAGCCCGACCGGGACAGGGATCCAGCCCCAGCATTTT. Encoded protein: CASSPTGTGIQPQHF.

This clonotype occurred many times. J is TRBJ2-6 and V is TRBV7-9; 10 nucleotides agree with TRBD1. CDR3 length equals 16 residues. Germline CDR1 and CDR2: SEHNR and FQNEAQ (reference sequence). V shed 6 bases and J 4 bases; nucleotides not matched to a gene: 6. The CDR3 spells CASRPRQGAGANVLTF. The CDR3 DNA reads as TGTGCCAGCAGACCTAGACAGGGGGCGGGGGCCAACGTCCTGACTTTC.

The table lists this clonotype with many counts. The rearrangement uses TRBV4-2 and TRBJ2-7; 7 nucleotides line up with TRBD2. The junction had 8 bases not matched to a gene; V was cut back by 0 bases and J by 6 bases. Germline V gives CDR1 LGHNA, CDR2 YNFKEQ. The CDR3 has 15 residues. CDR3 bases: TGTGCCAGCAGCCAAGAAGAAGCAGGGAGGGCCGAGCAGTACTTC. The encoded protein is CASSQEEAGRAEQYF.

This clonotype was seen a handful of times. The CDR3 loop reads CASRPTGFAEAFF. The CDR3 nucleotides are TGTGCCAGCAGACCCACAGGGTTCGCTGAAGCTTTCTTT. V gene TRBV6-5 combines with J gene TRBJ1-1; tentatively, D is TRBD1 (6 bases). Germline assignment: CDR1 MNHEY and CDR2 SVGAGI. This CDR3 spans 13 amino acids. With 6 bases removed from V and 6 bases from J, the gap between germline ends came to 14 bases.

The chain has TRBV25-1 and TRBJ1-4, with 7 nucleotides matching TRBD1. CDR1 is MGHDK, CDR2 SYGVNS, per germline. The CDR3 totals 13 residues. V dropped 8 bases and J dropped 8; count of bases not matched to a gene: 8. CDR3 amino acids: CASCVGGGEKLFF. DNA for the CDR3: TGTGCCAGCTGCGTGGGAGGGGGCGAAAAACTGTTTTTT.

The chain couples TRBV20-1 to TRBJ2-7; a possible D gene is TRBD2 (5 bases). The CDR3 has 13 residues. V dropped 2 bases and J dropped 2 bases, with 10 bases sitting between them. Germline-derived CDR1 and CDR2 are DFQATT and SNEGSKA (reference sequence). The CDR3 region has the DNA TGCAGTGCTAGAAGCGACTATACCTACGAGCAGTACTTC. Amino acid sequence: CSARSDYTYEQYF.

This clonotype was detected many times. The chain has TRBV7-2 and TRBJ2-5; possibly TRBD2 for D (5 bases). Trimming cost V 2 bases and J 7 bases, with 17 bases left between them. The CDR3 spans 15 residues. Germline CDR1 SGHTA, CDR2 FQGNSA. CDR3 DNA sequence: TGTGCCAGCAGCTTAATCGTCGGAGCGAGCGGGACCCAGTACTTC. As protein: CASSLIVGASGTQYF. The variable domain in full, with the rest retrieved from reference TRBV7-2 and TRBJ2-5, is GAGVSQSPSNKVTEKGKDVELRCDPISGHTALYWYRQSLGQGLEFLIYFQGNSAPDKSGLPSDRFSAERTGGSVSTLTIQRTQQEDSAVYLCASSLIVGASGTQYFGPGTRLLVL.

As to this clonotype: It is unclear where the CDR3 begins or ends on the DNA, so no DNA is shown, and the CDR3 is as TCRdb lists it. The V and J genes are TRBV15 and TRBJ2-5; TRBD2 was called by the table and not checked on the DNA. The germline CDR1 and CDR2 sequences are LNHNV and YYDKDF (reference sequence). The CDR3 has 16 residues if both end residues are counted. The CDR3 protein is CAICSAWTAEQETQYF.

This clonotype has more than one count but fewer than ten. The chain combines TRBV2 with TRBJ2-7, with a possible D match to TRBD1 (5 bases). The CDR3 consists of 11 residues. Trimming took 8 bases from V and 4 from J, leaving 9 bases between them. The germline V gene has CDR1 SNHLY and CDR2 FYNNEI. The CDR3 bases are TGTGCCAGCCTAGACAGATACGAGCAGTACTTC. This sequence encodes CASLDRYEQYF.

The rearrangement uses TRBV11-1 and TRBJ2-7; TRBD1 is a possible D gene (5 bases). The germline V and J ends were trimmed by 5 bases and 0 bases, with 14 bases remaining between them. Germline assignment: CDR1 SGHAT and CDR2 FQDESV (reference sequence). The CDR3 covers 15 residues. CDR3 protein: CASSNSRGPSYEQYF. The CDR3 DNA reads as TGTGCCAGCAGCAACTCAAGGGGCCCCTCCTACGAGCAGTACTTC. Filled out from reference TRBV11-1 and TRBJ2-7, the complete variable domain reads EAEVAQSPRYKITEKSQAVAFWCDPISGHATLYWYRQILGQGPELLVQFQDESVVDDSQLPKDRFSAERLKGVDSTLKIQPAELGDSAMYLCASSNSRGPSYEQYFGPGTRLTVT.

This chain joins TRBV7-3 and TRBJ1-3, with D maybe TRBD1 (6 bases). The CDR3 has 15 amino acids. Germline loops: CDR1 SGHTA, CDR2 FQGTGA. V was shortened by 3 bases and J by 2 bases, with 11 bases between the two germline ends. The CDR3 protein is CASSLGGGTGNTIYF. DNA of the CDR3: TGTGCCAGCAGCTTGGGAGGGGGTACTGGAAACACCATATATTTT.

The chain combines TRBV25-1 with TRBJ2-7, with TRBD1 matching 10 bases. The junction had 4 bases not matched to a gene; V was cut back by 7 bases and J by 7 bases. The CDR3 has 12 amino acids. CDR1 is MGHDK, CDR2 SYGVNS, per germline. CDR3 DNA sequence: TGTGCCAGCACACGGACAGGGGGTGAGCAGTACTTC. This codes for CASTRTGGEQYF.

The DNA for the CDR3 is TGTGCCAGCAGCCCCGGTGGGGGTCGGGACTATGGCTACACCTTC. Translation: CASSPGGGRDYGYTF. This rearrangement joins TRBV25-1 to TRBJ1-2; D possibly corresponds to TRBD1 (5 bases). V was clipped by 6 bases and J by 3 bases, with 17 bases between them. Per the germline V gene, CDR1 is MGHDK and CDR2 is SYGVNS. The CDR3 covers 15 residues.

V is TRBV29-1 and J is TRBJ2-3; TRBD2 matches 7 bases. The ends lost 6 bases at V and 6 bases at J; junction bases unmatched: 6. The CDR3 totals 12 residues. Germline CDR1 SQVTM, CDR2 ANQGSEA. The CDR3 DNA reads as TGCAGCGTGGGGGGGACTACTGATACGCAGTATTTT. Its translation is CSVGGTTDTQYF.

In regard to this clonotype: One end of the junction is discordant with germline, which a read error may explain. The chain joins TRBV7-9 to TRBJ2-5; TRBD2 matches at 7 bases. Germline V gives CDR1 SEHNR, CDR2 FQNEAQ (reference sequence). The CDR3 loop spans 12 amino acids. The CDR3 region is CASSGGGETRYF. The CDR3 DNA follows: TGTGCCAGCAGCGGCGGGGGAGAGACCCGGTACTTC.

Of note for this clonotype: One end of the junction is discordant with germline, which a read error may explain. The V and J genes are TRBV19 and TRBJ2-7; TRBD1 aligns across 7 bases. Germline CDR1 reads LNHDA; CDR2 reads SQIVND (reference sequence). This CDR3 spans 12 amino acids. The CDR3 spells CASSMVSGQEHF. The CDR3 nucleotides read TGTGCCAGTAGTATGGTGAGTGGACAGGAGCACTTC. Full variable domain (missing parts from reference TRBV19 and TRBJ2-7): DGGITQSPKYLFRKEGQNVTLSCEQNLNHDAMYWYRQDPGQGLRLIYYSQIVNDFQKGDIAEGYSVSREKKESFPLTVTSAQKNPTAFYLCASSMVSGQEHFGPGTRLTVT.

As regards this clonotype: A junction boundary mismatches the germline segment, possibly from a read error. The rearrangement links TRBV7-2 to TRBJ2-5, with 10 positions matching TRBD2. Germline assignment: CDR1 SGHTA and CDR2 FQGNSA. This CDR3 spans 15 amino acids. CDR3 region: CASSLSLAGSETQYF. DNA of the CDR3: TGCGCCAGCAGCTTATCACTAGCGGGGTCGGAGACCCAGTACTTC.

The CDR3 here is CASSLVGAGSQETQYF. The CDR3 DNA reads TGTGCCAGCAGCTTAGTCGGGGCGGGATCCCAAGAGACCCAGTACTTC. V is TRBV7-6 and J is TRBJ2-5, with D perhaps TRBD2 (6 bases). This CDR3 spans 16 amino acids. The germline V gene has CDR1 SGHVS and CDR2 FNYEAQ. V lost 1 base, J lost 1 base, and 13 bases lay in between.

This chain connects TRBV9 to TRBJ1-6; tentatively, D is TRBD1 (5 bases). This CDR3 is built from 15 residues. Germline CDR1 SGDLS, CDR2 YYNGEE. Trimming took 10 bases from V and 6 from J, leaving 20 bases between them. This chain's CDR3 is CAWSFGGRGNSPLHF. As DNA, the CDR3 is TGTGCCTGGAGTTTCGGGGGAAGAGGTAATTCACCCCTCCACTTT.

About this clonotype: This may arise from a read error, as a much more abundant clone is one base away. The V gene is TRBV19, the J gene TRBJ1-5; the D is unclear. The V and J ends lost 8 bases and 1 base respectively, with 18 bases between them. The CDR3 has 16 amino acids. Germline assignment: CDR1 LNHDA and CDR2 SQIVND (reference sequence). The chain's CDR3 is CASAPIGAVSNQPQHF. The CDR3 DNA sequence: TGTGCCAGTGCCCCCATCGGCGCGGTCAGCAATCAGCCCCAGCATTTT.

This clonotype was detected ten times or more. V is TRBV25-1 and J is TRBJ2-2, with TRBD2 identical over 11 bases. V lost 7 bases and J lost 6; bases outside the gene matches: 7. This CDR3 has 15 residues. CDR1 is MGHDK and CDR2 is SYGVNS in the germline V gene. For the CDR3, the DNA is TGTGCCAGCACCCAAACTAGCGGGAGTTCCGGGGAGCTGTTTTTT. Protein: CASTQTSGSSGELFF.